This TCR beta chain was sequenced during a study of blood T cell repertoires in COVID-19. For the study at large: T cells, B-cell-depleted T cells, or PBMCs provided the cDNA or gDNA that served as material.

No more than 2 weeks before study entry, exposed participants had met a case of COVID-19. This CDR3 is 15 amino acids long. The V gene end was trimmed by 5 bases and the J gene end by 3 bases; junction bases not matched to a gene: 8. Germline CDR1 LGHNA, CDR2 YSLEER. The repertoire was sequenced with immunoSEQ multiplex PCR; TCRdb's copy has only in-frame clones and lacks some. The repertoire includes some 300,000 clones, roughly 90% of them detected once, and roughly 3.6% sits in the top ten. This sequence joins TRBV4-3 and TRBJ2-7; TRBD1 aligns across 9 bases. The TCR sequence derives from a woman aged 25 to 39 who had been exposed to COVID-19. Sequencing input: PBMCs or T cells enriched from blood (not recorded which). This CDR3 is CASSKDRGGDYEQYF. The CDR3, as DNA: TGCGCCAGCAGCAAGGACAGGGGAGGGGACTACGAGCAGTACTTC.